Listed here are 21 T cell receptor beta chains from one sample, sequenced in a study of T cells after yellow fever vaccination. TCRdb re-called the 5' RACE reads with MiXCR, one entry per CDR3 protein. This sample has 29,000 or so distinct CDR3 sequences, with over 5% found just once. Sequenced here: PBMCs, either bulk or a sorted T-cell subset (CD4+, CD8+, memory, or dextramer-sorted; not recorded which), sampled on the day of the yellow fever booster vaccination. The receptor source for this set is a man aged 25 to 45 who received the YFV17D yellow fever vaccine.

The table lists this clonotype with many counts. This rearrangement joins TRBV28 to TRBJ2-7; TRBD2 matches 10 bases. The germline gives CDR1 MDHEN, CDR2 SYDVKM. The CDR3 totals 15 residues. V was clipped by 7 bases and J by 3 bases; unmatched bases: 9. The DNA for the CDR3 is TGTGCCAGCATCCCCCGTAGCGGGAGGAACTACGAGCAGTACTTC. It is translated as CASIPRSGRNYEQYF.

Many counts were recorded for this clonotype. This sequence joins TRBV5-5 and TRBJ2-2, with 7 bases lining up with TRBD2. The CDR3 loop spans 17 amino acids. The V segment lost 4 bases and the J segment 0 bases; nucleotides outside the gene matches: 9. Germline V gives CDR1 SGHKS, CDR2 YYEKEE (reference sequence). CDR3 coding DNA: TGTGCCAGCAGCCCCCGCGGCCTAGCGGCGAACACCGGGGAGCTGTTTTTT. It translates to CASSPRGLAANTGELFF.

The genes are TRBV5-3 and TRBJ1-2; D is ambiguous. TRBV5-3 falls under the ORF class, with uncertain function. The V and J ends lost 4 bases and 8 bases respectively, with 12 bases between them. The CDR3 loop spans 12 amino acids. CDR3: CARSPLTSGYTF. The CDR3 DNA reads as TGTGCCAGAAGCCCTCTAACGTCCGGCTACACCTTC.

This clonotype has just a few counts. The rearrangement joins TRBV12-5 to TRBJ1-2; tentative D call: TRBD1 (6 bases). CDR1 is LGHNT and CDR2 is FRNRAP in the germline V gene. The V end lost 0 bases, the J end lost 7 bases, and 9 bases lay between the germline ends. This CDR3 is 13 amino acids long. CDR3 DNA: TGTGCTAGTGGTTTGGTGGGCAGGGGTGGCTACACCTTC. Protein product: CASGLVGRGGYTF.

The chain couples TRBV2 to TRBJ1-3; TRBD1 is a possible D gene (5 bases). The germline gives CDR1 SNHLY, CDR2 FYNNEI. Between the trimmed V and J ends, which lost 8 bases and 4 bases, there was a span of 12 bases. The CDR3 has 13 residues. CDR3 bases: TGTGCCAGCGCGGGGACCGCAGGAAACACCATATATTTT. This translates into CASAGTAGNTIYF.

This clonotype was observed a handful of times. The J gene is TRBJ1-5, the V gene TRBV27, with D hard to call. Trimming left V 1 base short and J 11 bases short, with 18 bases between. The CDR3 runs 15 residues. Per germline, CDR1 MNHEY and CDR2 SMNVEV (reference sequence). DNA for the CDR3: TGTGCCAGCAGTTTATTCAGTATCCCCCATTCGACCCAGCATTTT. The encoded protein is CASSLFSIPHSTQHF.

This clonotype has just a few counts. V gene TRBV6-1 combines with J gene TRBJ1-1, with a weak D call TRBD1 (5 bases). With 6 bases removed from V and 4 bases from J, the gap between germline ends came to 15 bases. Germline CDR1 reads MNHNS; CDR2 reads SASEGT. This CDR3 contains 14 residues. The CDR3 loop reads CASRRDSGGTEAFF. The CDR3 coding sequence is TGTGCCAGCAGACGGGACTCGGGGGGCACTGAAGCTTTCTTT.

This clonotype was counted between two and nine times. The chain has TRBV7-9 and TRBJ2-7; TRBD2 aligns across 8 bases. V was pared by 4 bases and J by 9 bases, with 17 bases of the junction left unmatched. There are 16 residues in the CDR3. Per the germline V gene, CDR1 is SEHNR and CDR2 is FQNEAQ (reference sequence). Written as DNA, the CDR3 is TGTGCCAGCAGCTACGGGGGGGACCTCCCCGGGGGCGGGCAGTACTTC. Encoded protein: CASSYGGDLPGGGQYF. Full variable domain (missing parts from reference TRBV7-9 and TRBJ2-7): DTGVSQNPRHKITKRGQNVTFRCDPISEHNRLYWYRQTLGQGPEFLTYFQNEAQLEKSRLLSDRFSAERPKGSFSTLEIQRTEQGDSAMYLCASSYGGDLPGGGQYFGPGTRLTVT.

This clonotype has a count of ten or more. The genes are TRBV4-3 and TRBJ2-7; tentatively, D is TRBD1 or TRBD2 (5 bases each). Germline CDR1 reads LGHNA; CDR2 reads YSLEER. V lost 4 bases and J lost 2, with 18 bases in between. The CDR3 runs to 16 residues. The DNA for the CDR3 is TGCGCCAGCAGCCTAGAACCGGGACCAGCCACCTACGAGCAGTACTTC. Its translation is CASSLEPGPATYEQYF.

This clonotype was recorded a few times. The V call is TRBV20-1, the J call TRBJ1-2, with 10 bases fitting TRBD1. The CDR3 loop spans 13 amino acids. The V gene end was trimmed by 5 bases and the J gene end by 3 bases; junction bases not matched to a gene: 3. From germline, CDR1 is DFQATT and CDR2 SNEGSKA (reference sequence). CDR3 residues: CSASGQGDYGYTF. Written as DNA, the CDR3 is TGCAGTGCTTCTGGACAGGGGGACTATGGCTACACCTTC.

The chain combines TRBV20-1 with TRBJ2-2, with D uncertain. Trimming took 3 bases from V and 1 from J, leaving 9 bases between them. Germline lookup yields CDR1 DFQATT and CDR2 SNEGSKA (reference sequence). There are 14 residues in the CDR3. CDR3 protein: CSASSGLNTGELFF. In DNA form, the CDR3 reads TGCAGTGCTAGTTCCGGATTGAACACCGGGGAGCTGTTTTTT.

This clonotype showed up many times. The chain combines TRBV27 with TRBJ2-6, with a weak D call TRBD1 (6 bases). CDR3 length: 15 amino acids. Per the germline V gene, CDR1 is MNHEY and CDR2 is SMNVEV (reference sequence). Deletions cut 9 bases from V and 2 bases from J, with 14 bases between. The CDR3 reads CASKESGAGANVLTF. CDR3 sequence (DNA): TGTGCCAGTAAAGAGTCAGGGGCTGGGGCCAACGTCCTGACTTTC. Full variable domain (remainder filled in from reference TRBV27 and TRBJ2-6): EAQVTQNPRYLITVTGKKLTVTCSQNMNHEYMSWYRQDPGLGLRQIYYSMNVEVTDKGDVPEGYKVSRKEKRNFPLILESPSPNQTSLYFCASKESGAGANVLTFGAGSRLTVL.

This clonotype was observed many times. The J gene is TRBJ1-1, the V gene TRBV4-3; a weak D match, TRBD1 (6 bases). Germline V gene lookup returns CDR1 LGHNA and CDR2 YSLEER. The CDR3 loop spans 17 amino acids. Trimming pared 0 bases from V and 0 bases from J, leaving 14 bases between. CDR3 DNA: TGCGCCAGCAGCCAAGAAGGGGGTAGACGGATGAACACTGAAGCTTTCTTT. Amino acids: CASSQEGGRRMNTEAFF.

The table lists this clonotype with many counts. This chain uses TRBV7-2 with TRBJ2-5; 9 bases agree with TRBD1. V gave up 4 bases and J gave up 2 bases; unmatched junction bases: 8. Germline lookup yields CDR1 SGHTA and CDR2 FQGNSA. CDR3 size: 16 residues. The CDR3 here is CASSSMGQGIQETQYF. CDR3 in DNA: TGTGCCAGCAGCTCAATGGGACAGGGAATACAAGAGACCCAGTACTTC. Supplemented by reference TRBV7-2 and TRBJ2-5, the full variable domain reads GAGVSQSPSNKVTEKGKDVELRCDPISGHTALYWYRQSLGQGLEFLIYFQGNSAPDKSGLPSDRFSAERTGGSVSTLTIQRTQQEDSAVYLCASSSMGQGIQETQYFGPGTRLLVL.

Judged by abundance, this clonotype is medium-sized. The V call is TRBV20-1, the J call TRBJ2-4; a weak D match, TRBD2 (5 bases). The V and J ends lost 5 bases and 3 bases respectively, with 8 bases between them. This CDR3 is built from 12 residues. CDR1 is DFQATT and CDR2 is SNEGSKA in the germline V gene (reference sequence). This chain's CDR3 is CSAPRDKNIQYF. CDR3 bases: TGCAGTGCTCCCCGGGACAAAAACATTCAGTACTTC.

This clonotype has just a few counts. The gene calls are TRBV29-1 and TRBJ2-1; 11 bases are shared with TRBD2. The CDR3 covers 17 residues. Germline assignment: CDR1 SQVTM and CDR2 ANQGSEA. Trimming took 6 bases from V and 2 from J; bases not matched to a gene: 12. CDR3 DNA: TGCAGCGTCGGGGGGACTAGCGGAAATCACCCCTACAATGAGCAGTTCTTC. Translating gives CSVGGTSGNHPYNEQFF.

This clonotype turned up a few times. J is TRBJ1-5 and V is TRBV6-2 or TRBV6-3; D is unresolved. The CDR3 totals 12 residues. V gave up 6 bases and J gave up 7 bases, with 10 bases separating them. Germline V gene lookup returns CDR1 MNHEY and CDR2 SVGEGT. CDR3 sequence reads: CASRSLRQPQHF. The CDR3 DNA sequence: TGTGCCAGCAGGTCCTTGAGGCAGCCCCAGCATTTT.

This clonotype was observed at least ten times. The V and J genes are TRBV6-2 or TRBV6-3 and TRBJ1-1; D unresolved. Germline-derived CDR1 and CDR2 are MNHEY and SVGEGT. The CDR3 contains 18 residues. V gave up 4 bases and J gave up 0 bases, with 21 bases separating them. The CDR3 sequence is CASSFSVVDAYLNTEAFF. The CDR3 coding sequence is TGTGCCAGCAGTTTCTCTGTCGTGGACGCGTATCTGAACACTGAAGCTTTCTTT.

The sample holds a few counts of this clonotype. The V and J genes are TRBV20-1 and TRBJ2-3; 9 bases agree with TRBD2. Germline CDR1 DFQATT, CDR2 SNEGSKA (reference sequence). J lost 5 bases, V lost 7 bases, and 4 bases had no gene match. This CDR3 spans 12 amino acids. The CDR3 DNA is TGCAGTGGCGGGAGGGCGGGAGATACGCAGTATTTT. Translation gives CSGGRAGDTQYF.

This clonotype was seen ten or more times. The CDR3: CASRSSGGPTGELFF. The CDR3 DNA is TGTGCCAGCAGGAGTTCGGGAGGGCCAACCGGGGAGCTGTTTTTT. This sequence joins TRBV6-1 and TRBJ2-2; the match to TRBD2 covers 8 bases. Trimming removed 6 bases from V and 5 bases from J; junction bases left unmatched: 8. This CDR3 spans 15 amino acids. In germline, CDR1 is MNHNS, CDR2 SASEGT.

At least ten counts were recorded for this clonotype. V is TRBV2 and J is TRBJ1-3; no clear D. Germline assignment: CDR1 SNHLY and CDR2 FYNNEI. V gave up 0 bases and J gave up 2 bases, with 5 bases separating them. The CDR3 runs to 14 residues. This CDR3 is CASSEAGTGNTIYF. CDR3 nucleotide sequence: TGTGCCAGCAGTGAAGCAGGGACTGGAAACACCATATATTTT. The full variable domain, in which reference TRBV2 and TRBJ1-3 provide the parts outside the CDR3, is EPEVTQTPSHQVTQMGQEVILRCVPISNHLYFYWYRQILGQKVEFLVSFYNNEISEKSEIFDDQFSVERPDGSNFTLKIRSTKLEDSAMYFCASSEAGTGNTIYFGEGSWLTVV.